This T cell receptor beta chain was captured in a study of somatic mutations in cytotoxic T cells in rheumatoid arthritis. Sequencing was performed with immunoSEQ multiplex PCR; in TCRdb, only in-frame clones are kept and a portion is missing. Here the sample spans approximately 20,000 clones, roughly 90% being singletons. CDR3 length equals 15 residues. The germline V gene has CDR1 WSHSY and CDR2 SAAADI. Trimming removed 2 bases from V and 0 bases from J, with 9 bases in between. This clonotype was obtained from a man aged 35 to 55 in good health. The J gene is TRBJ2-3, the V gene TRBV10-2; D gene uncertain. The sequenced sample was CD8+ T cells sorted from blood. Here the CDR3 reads CASSETPLSTDTQYF. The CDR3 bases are TGCGCCAGCAGTGAGACGCCTCTCAGCACAGATACGCAGTATTTT.